Below, 10 T cell receptor beta chains from the same sample are listed, as sequenced in a study of response to subunit inactivated influenza vaccine (dated by TCRdb to between 2017 and 2018). Preparation of the library involved RT-PCR. The instrument given in TCRdb is Illumina HiSeq 2500. TCRdb reprocessing: public reads trimmed at Q25 with fastp, clones called with MiXCR, in-frame beta chains kept. Merged by CDR3 protein, the rows form single entries marked with the most common genes and DNA. Counted in this sample were 400,000 to 650,000 distinct CDR3 sequences; approximately 7.7% of them appeared once. Roughly 14% of the sample belongs to the ten largest clones. The source material was PBMCs from blood, sampled 23 to 25 months after vaccination. The receptor source for this set is a man between 50 and 69 years old who received an inactivated influenza vaccine. Donor details come from another sample of the same person, matched by shared clones.

This clonotype appeared many times. The gene calls are TRBV27 and TRBJ2-3; the match to TRBD2 covers 7 bases. J gave up 2 bases and V 0 bases, and 5 bases lay outside the gene matches. CDR1 and CDR2 (germline): MNHEY, SMNVEV (reference sequence). The CDR3 has 16 residues. This CDR3 reads CASSLSGGVPTDTQYF. CDR3 bases: TGTGCCAGCAGTTTATCGGGGGGGGTTCCCACAGATACGCAGTATTTT.

This clonotype was seen a handful of times. The chain employs TRBV4-3 and TRBJ2-7; no clear D gene. This CDR3 comprises 14 residues. The V end was cut by 0 bases, the J end by 0 bases, with 6 bases between. Germline V lookup: CDR1 LGHNA, CDR2 YSLEER. The CDR3 reads CASSQELASYEQYF. DNA for the CDR3: TGCGCCAGCAGCCAAGAGTTAGCCTCCTACGAGCAGTACTTC.

This sequence joins TRBV19 and TRBJ1-2; 8 bases match TRBD1. The CDR3 is made up of 15 amino acids. With V trimmed by 4 bases and J by 4 bases, 8 bases remained unmatched. Germline V gene sequence: CDR1 LNHDA, CDR2 SQIVND (reference sequence). The CDR3 nucleotides are TGTGCCAGTAGTACCTGGACAGGGAAAATCTATGGCTACACCTTC. It is translated as CASSTWTGKIYGYTF.

A few counts support this clonotype. The chain couples TRBV20-1 to TRBJ2-5; unclear D gene. The CDR3 extends over 9 amino acids. The germline V gene has CDR1 DFQATT and CDR2 SNEGSKA (reference sequence). The CDR3 DNA is TGCAGCCCTCGAGAGACCCAGTACTTC. This encodes CSPRETQYF.

The V call is TRBV7-9, the J call TRBJ2-3, with 14 positions matching TRBD2. Trimming at V came to 5 bases and at J to 5 bases, leaving 6 bases not matched to a gene. The V gene's germline CDR1 is SEHNR and CDR2 FQNEAQ (reference sequence). The CDR3 sequence is 16 residues long. The CDR3 is CASSHRLAGGQDTQYF. The CDR3, as DNA: TGTGCCAGCAGCCATAGACTAGCGGGGGGGCAAGATACGCAGTATTTT.

In this sample, this clonotype turned up many times. The chain links TRBV3-1 to TRBJ2-1; 8 bases line up with TRBD2. This CDR3 is built from 15 residues. The V gene end was trimmed by 1 base and the J gene end by 4 bases; junction bases not matched to a gene: 3. Germline values: CDR1 LGHDT, CDR2 YNNKEL (reference sequence). The CDR3 sequence: CASSQGTSPYNEQFF. The DNA of the CDR3 is TGTGCCAGCAGCCAAGGGACTAGCCCTTACAATGAGCAGTTCTTC.

This clonotype was observed a few times. The chain couples TRBV4-2 to TRBJ2-3; 9 positions match TRBD2. Germline-derived CDR1 and CDR2 are LGHNA and YNFKEQ. There are 14 residues in the CDR3. Trimming at V came to 3 bases and at J to 4 bases, leaving 2 bases not matched to a gene. CDR3 sequence reads: CASSHIAGADTQYF. As DNA, the CDR3 is TGTGCCAGCAGCCACATAGCGGGGGCAGATACGCAGTATTTT.

This chain links TRBV18 with TRBJ2-1; 10 bases fit TRBD2. The CDR3 runs 15 residues. Germline CDR1 is KGHSH and CDR2 is LQKENI. Germline trimming cut 0 bases from V and 5 bases from J; bases unmatched to any gene: 1. CDR3 bases: TGTGCCAGCTCACCACCGGGGACTAGCGACAATGAGCAGTTCTTC. Its protein is CASSPPGTSDNEQFF.

In this sample, this clonotype turned up a few times. The gene calls are TRBV20-1 and TRBJ2-3; D possibly corresponds to TRBD2 (6 bases). Germline CDR1 and CDR2: DFQATT and SNEGSKA (reference sequence). Trimming removed 0 bases from V and 2 bases from J, with 15 bases in between. The CDR3 extends over 16 amino acids. CDR3 DNA sequence: TGCAGTGCTAGAGATAGGGCGGGGACTTTCACAGATACGCAGTATTTT. This codes for CSARDRAGTFTDTQYF.

This clonotype has just a few counts. V and J are TRBV15 and TRBJ2-1; 9 nucleotides agree with TRBD2. Germline values: CDR1 LNHNV, CDR2 YYDKDF (reference sequence). The CDR3 is 16 amino acids. Trimming took 1 base from V and 1 from J; bases not matched to a gene: 2. CDR3 bases: TGTGCCACCAGCAGAGGACTAGCGGCTTCCTACAATGAGCAGTTCTTC. This translates into CATSRGLAASYNEQFF.